Reported below is one T cell receptor (beta chain). Its antigen is currently unknown. This sample is drawn from a study of T cells in Graves' hyperthyroidism and ophthalmopathy. Overall study findings and caveats: The model made its ophthalmopathy prediction, and onset followed a median 6.5 months later. Blood shared most expanded thyroid clonotypes above 0.001.

V was clipped by 6 bases and J by 6 bases, with 14 bases between them. The CDR3 spans 13 residues. Germline V gene data show CDR1 as WSHSY and CDR2 as SAAADI. Those patients with uncontrolled infection, other autoimmune disease, pregnancy or lactation were excluded. Diagnosis relied on clinical symptoms, serum thyroxine and TRAb, thyroid ultrasound and orbital computed tomography. TCR beta CDR3 regions were amplified from RNA transcripts. A set of HTBI primers served as the primers for a first-round RT-PCR of the TCR CDR3. TCRdb re-analysed the multiplex PCR reads in MiXCR, keeping a single row per CDR3 protein. The sample yields 550,000 to 700,000 distinct CDR3 sequences, around 42% seen once.

The chain has TRBV10-2 and TRBJ1-2; the D is unclear. The specimen was peripheral blood or thyroid tissue (not recorded which). The sequence derives from an adult woman with Graves' disease, either hyperthyroidism or ophthalmopathy (not recorded which). The CDR3 nucleotides read TGCGCCAGCAGCGGAAGACAAGCGAATGGCTACACCTTC. It codes for CASSGRQANGYTF.